The next 21 T cell receptor beta chains were all read from a single sample in a study of graft-versus-host responses after intestinal transplantation (dated by TCRdb to about 2021). Library construction relied on the immunoSEQ multiplex PCR assay. Held by TCRdb, this immuneACCESS table contains in-frame sequences only and omits some clones. Under half of the omission traces to an unresolved V gene where checked; the cause of the rest is unknown. A total of tens of thousands of clones appear in this sample, around 94% of them only once. Clones ranked in the top ten supply approximately 0.8% of the sample. The sequencing used PBMCs, collected 16 days after intestinal transplant. Every receptor here comes from a human patient who received an intestinal transplant, so some T cells may come from the graft donor.

The V gene is TRBV4-1, the J gene TRBJ2-7; 9 bases line up with TRBD2. The CDR3 loop spans 15 amino acids. The V segment lost 2 bases and the J segment 0 bases; nucleotides outside the gene matches: 2. Germline loops: CDR1 MGHRA, CDR2 YSYEKL. The CDR3 bases are TGCGCCAGCAGCCAACTAGCGGGAAACTCCTACGAGCAGTACTTC. Protein product: CASSQLAGNSYEQYF.

The chain combines TRBV7-6 with TRBJ2-7; 11 nucleotides match TRBD2. Trimming removed 5 bases from V and 2 bases from J; junction bases left unmatched: 5. The CDR3 covers 15 residues. The V gene's germline CDR1 is SGHVS and CDR2 FNYEAQ. The CDR3 is CASSQGLAEAYEQYF. In nucleotides, the CDR3 is TGTGCCAGCAGCCAGGGACTAGCGGAAGCCTACGAGCAGTACTTC.

V and J are TRBV15 and TRBJ2-7; the match to TRBD2 covers 8 bases. The CDR3 is 18 amino acids. Trimming took 1 base from V and 7 from J; bases not matched to a gene: 18. CDR1 is LNHNV and CDR2 is YYDKDF in the germline V gene (reference sequence). CDR3 in amino acids: CATSRVGLAGGVSWEQYF. CDR3 bases: TGTGCCACCAGCAGAGTTGGGCTAGCGGGCGGGGTGTCCTGGGAGCAGTACTTC.

This clone has a single count. The chain carries TRBV6-5 and TRBJ2-2; 8 bases match TRBD1. V lost 4 bases and J lost 5; bases outside the gene matches: 3. Looked up from germline, CDR1 is MNHEY and CDR2 is SVGAGI. This CDR3 spans 14 amino acids. The CDR3 protein is CASSFRQGTGELFF. In DNA, the CDR3 is TGTGCCAGCAGTTTCAGACAGGGGACCGGGGAGCTGTTTTTT.

This sequence joins TRBV7-8 and TRBJ1-1; D perhaps matches TRBD1 (6 bases). The CDR3 is 16 residues long. Germline CDR1 SGHVS, CDR2 FQNEAQ. V shed 5 bases and J shed 2 bases, with 18 bases lying between them. CDR3 residues: CASSLYQTGLNTEAFF. The DNA for the CDR3 is TGTGCCAGCAGCCTCTACCAGACAGGACTTAACACTGAAGCTTTCTTT.

As regards this clone: At one end, the junction sequence differs from germline, possibly due to a read error. Distinct nucleotide sequences in the sample also encode this CDR3. The CDR3 loop reads CATGQARRDYGYTF. The DNA of the CDR3 is TGTGCCACTGGACAGGCCCGGCGTGATTATGGCTACACCTTT. J is TRBJ1-2 and V is TRBV27, with 7 nucleotides matching TRBD1. CDR3 length: 14 amino acids. Germline lookup yields CDR1 MNHEY and CDR2 SMNVEV (reference sequence).

The gene calls are TRBV6-1 and TRBJ2-3, with TRBD2 matching 11 bases. CDR1 and CDR2 from the germline V gene are MNHNS and SASEGT. Trimming cost V 1 base and J 0 bases; bases outside gene matches: 12. The CDR3 has 20 residues. CDR3 in amino acids: CASSEGASGRRSRSTDTQYF. Here the CDR3 DNA reads TGTGCCAGCAGTGAAGGGGCTAGCGGGAGGCGATCACGTAGCACAGATACGCAGTATTTT.

Note on this clone: Germline and junction disagree at one end, which may indicate a read error. The J gene is TRBJ2-5, the V gene TRBV30; 9 bases agree with TRBD2. The last part of the DNA fits TRBJ2-7 better; the J call may be wrong. Germline V gene data show CDR1 as GTSNPN and CDR2 as SVGIG (reference sequence). The CDR3 is 14 residues long. As DNA, the CDR3 is TGTGCCCGGAGTGTACATAGCGGGAGATACGAGCAGTACTTC. This codes for CARSVHSGRYEQYF.

This chain links TRBV5-4 with TRBJ2-3; 10 nucleotides agree with TRBD1. The CDR3 is made up of 15 amino acids. The ends lost 6 bases at V and 4 bases at J; junction bases unmatched: 8. Germline V CDR1 and CDR2: SGHNT, YYREEE (reference sequence). In DNA, the CDR3 is TGTGCCAGCACCAGGGGACAGGGGTGGGCAGATACGCAGTATTTT. As protein: CASTRGQGWADTQYF.

The chain uses TRBV9 and TRBJ2-7, with a possible D match to TRBD2 (5 bases). Germline CDR1 SGDLS, CDR2 YYNGEE. The CDR3 covers 14 residues. Trimming removed 0 bases from V and 4 bases from J, with 11 bases in between. The CDR3 nucleotides are TGTGCCAGCAGCGTAGGAGCGGAAGCTTACGAGCAGTACTTC. Protein sequence: CASSVGAEAYEQYF.

The gene calls are TRBV6-5 and TRBJ2-5; 13 bases match TRBD2. The ends lost 2 bases at V and 1 base at J; junction bases unmatched: 1. The CDR3 has 16 residues. CDR1 MNHEY and CDR2 SVGAGI come from the germline V gene. CDR3 sequence: CASSYGTSGVQETQYF. The CDR3 DNA reads as TGTGCCAGCAGTTACGGGACTAGCGGGGTCCAAGAGACCCAGTACTTC.

The V call is TRBV6-1, the J call TRBJ2-3; TRBD1 agrees at 8 bases. There are 17 residues in the CDR3. CDR1 MNHNS and CDR2 SASEGT come from the germline V gene. The J segment lost 0 bases and the V segment lost 1 base, leaving 6 bases of the junction unmatched. The CDR3 sequence: CASSEESRGPSTDTQYF. CDR3 bases: TGTGCCAGCAGTGAAGAGAGCAGGGGGCCTAGCACAGATACGCAGTATTTT.

V and J are TRBV6-5 and TRBJ1-1; D unclear. This CDR3 is 13 amino acids long. Germline lookup yields CDR1 MNHEY and CDR2 SVGAGI. The V end lost 2 bases, the J end lost 4 bases, and 8 bases lay between the germline ends. CDR3 in amino acids: CASSYGGTTEAFF. CDR3 coding DNA: TGTGCCAGCAGTTACGGAGGCACCACTGAAGCTTTCTTT.

The chain's CDR3 is CAISESQTGGPSYEQYF. The CDR3 coding sequence is TGTGCCATCAGTGAGTCTCAGACAGGGGGTCCCTCCTACGAGCAGTACTTC. The chain uses TRBV10-3 and TRBJ2-7; TRBD1 aligns across 9 bases. Germline V gene lookup returns CDR1 ENHRY and CDR2 SYGVKD. This CDR3 has 17 residues. With 0 bases clipped from V and 0 bases from J, the junction kept 6 bases outside the gene matches.

The chain couples TRBV12-5 to TRBJ2-5; tentatively, D is TRBD1 (6 bases). Germline V gives CDR1 LGHNT, CDR2 FRNRAP. The CDR3 contains 13 residues. Trimming took 7 bases from V and 1 from J, leaving 10 bases between them. CDR3 sequence (DNA): TGTGCTAGTGCCTACAGGGCCCAAGAGACCCAGTACTTC. As protein: CASAYRAQETQYF.

The chain couples TRBV14 to TRBJ2-7; D might be TRBD1 or TRBD2, each matching 5 bases. Trimming left V 1 base short and J 0 bases short, with 13 bases between. CDR1 and CDR2 from the germline V gene are SGHDN and FVKESK. CDR3 length: 16 amino acids. For the CDR3, the DNA is TGTGCCAGCAGCCAAGTTCTTGGGGGTCCCTCCTACGAGCAGTACTTC. Its protein product is CASSQVLGGPSYEQYF.

The genes are TRBV11-2 and TRBJ2-3; no definite D call. The CDR3 loop spans 16 amino acids. Trimming removed 0 bases from V and 6 bases from J, with 16 bases in between. Germline loops: CDR1 SGHAT, CDR2 FQNNGV. The CDR3 reads CASSLDLSPSEDTQYF. CDR3 bases: TGTGCCAGCAGCTTAGATCTGTCCCCCTCTGAGGATACGCAGTATTTT. Together with reference TRBV11-2 and TRBJ2-3, the CDR3 gives the full variable domain: EAGVAQSPRYKIIEKRQSVAFWCNPISGHATLYWYQQILGQGPKLLIQFQNNGVVDDSQLPKDRFSAERLKGVDSTLKIQPAKLEDSAVYLCASSLDLSPSEDTQYFGPGTRLTVL.

V gene TRBV11-2 combines with J gene TRBJ2-2; TRBD1 is a possible D gene (7 bases). The germline CDR1 and CDR2 sequences are SGHAT and FQNNGV. The germline V and J ends were trimmed by 7 bases and 4 bases, with 16 bases remaining between them. The CDR3 consists of 15 residues. As DNA, the CDR3 is TGTGCCAGCACCCCCCCAGGGGGGAGCACCGGGGAGCTGTTTTTT. Translated: CASTPPGGSTGELFF.

The chain couples TRBV6-6 to TRBJ1-2, with D hard to call. The germline V and J ends were trimmed by 0 bases and 8 bases, with 13 bases remaining between them. The CDR3 sequence is 14 residues long. Per the germline V gene, CDR1 is MNHNY and CDR2 is SVGAGI (reference sequence). CDR3 in DNA: TGTGCCAGCAGTTACTCGAACGGGGTGAGCGGCTACACCTTC. This codes for CASSYSNGVSGYTF.

The chain employs TRBV30 and TRBJ1-2; D is possibly TRBD1 (6 bases). CDR1 and CDR2 (germline): GTSNPN, SVGIG (reference sequence). V was shortened by 3 bases and J by 6 bases, with 17 bases between the two germline ends. The CDR3 extends over 14 amino acids. The CDR3 sequence is CAWRLTGTGDGYTF. The CDR3 DNA is TGTGCCTGGAGACTCACAGGGACGGGAGATGGCTACACCTTC.

The CDR3 DNA reads TGCGCCAGCAGCCAAGGAGTCCGGGCCGAGCAGTACTTC. Its translation is CASSQGVRAEQYF. This chain connects TRBV4-3 to TRBJ2-7; no reliable D call. The CDR3 loop spans 13 amino acids. Germline V lookup: CDR1 LGHNA, CDR2 YSLEER. The V gene lost 1 base and the J gene lost 6 bases, with 10 bases spanning the gap.